These 14 T cell receptor beta chains were sequenced from one sample in a study of blood T cell repertoires in COVID-19. Repertoires were generated with immunoSEQ multiplex PCR, while TCRdb's copy carries only in-frame clones and drops some. Of 250,000 or so clones in the sample, 83% were seen once. Material: peripheral blood. These receptors were obtained from a human donor in a cohort sampled during active COVID-19.

The chain links TRBV5-6 to TRBJ2-1, with D perhaps matching TRBD1 (5 bases). From germline, CDR1 is SGHDT and CDR2 YYEEEE. CDR3 size: 15 residues. V was shortened by 4 bases and J by 0 bases, with 11 bases between the two germline ends. The CDR3, as DNA: TGTGCCAGCAGCCATGGGGCGAGCTCCTACAATGAGCAGTTCTTC. Amino acid sequence: CASSHGASSYNEQFF.

The chain combines TRBV30 with TRBJ1-1; 8 nucleotides agree with TRBD1. CDR3 length: 13 amino acids. Per germline, CDR1 GTSNPN and CDR2 SVGIG (reference sequence). The V segment lost 3 bases and the J segment 7 bases; nucleotides outside the gene matches: 7. CDR3 in amino acids: CAWSLTGGGEAFF. The CDR3 DNA follows: TGTGCCTGGAGCCTCACAGGGGGGGGTGAAGCTTTCTTT.

This CDR3 reads CASSHVENYGYTF. The CDR3 nucleotides read TGTGCCAGCAGCCACGTAGAGAACTATGGCTACACCTTC. V gene TRBV3-1 (or the pseudogene TRBV3-2) combines with J gene TRBJ1-2, with D hard to call. This CDR3 region has 13 residues. Germline CDR1 is LGHDT and CDR2 is YNNKEL (reference sequence). Trimming removed 3 bases at V and 2 bases at J, with 7 bases between.

This clone was observed a few times. The chain uses TRBV12-3 or TRBV12-4 and TRBJ1-4; D is uncertain. V was pared by 2 bases and J by 8 bases, with 9 bases between. CDR3 length: 13 amino acids. The CDR3 protein is CASSLSQFEKLFF. The CDR3 nucleotides are TGTGCCAGCAGTTTATCGCAGTTCGAAAAACTGTTTTTT.

This clone came up once. The chain recombines TRBV6-5 with TRBJ1-1, with D tentatively TRBD1 (6 bases). Germline loops: CDR1 MNHEY, CDR2 SVGAGI. The CDR3 has 14 amino acids. Trimming took 6 bases from V and 1 from J, leaving 12 bases between them. The CDR3 loop reads CASSIGTPNTEAFF. Here the CDR3 DNA reads TGTGCCAGCAGCATCGGGACACCGAACACTGAAGCTTTCTTT.

This clone was counted once. The chain links TRBV28 to TRBJ2-7; TRBD2 matches 7 bases. Trimming removed 6 bases from V and 0 bases from J; junction bases left unmatched: 8. The CDR3 loop spans 15 amino acids. Germline V CDR1 and CDR2: MDHEN, SYDVKM. This CDR3 reads CASSPTSKSSYEQYF. CDR3 in DNA: TGTGCCAGCAGCCCGACTAGCAAGAGCTCCTACGAGCAGTACTTC.

This clone was detected a few times. The V gene is TRBV18, the J gene TRBJ2-1; 9 bases line up with TRBD2. Trimming removed 1 base from V and 8 bases from J; junction bases left unmatched: 6. Germline assignment: CDR1 KGHSH and CDR2 LQKENI. This CDR3 is built from 15 residues. This CDR3 is CASSPRAGGMDEQFF. In nucleotides, the CDR3 is TGTGCCAGCTCACCACGAGCGGGAGGCATGGATGAGCAGTTCTTC.

The chain links TRBV6-1 to TRBJ2-5, with 7 nucleotides matching TRBD2. Trimming removed 2 bases from V and 5 bases from J; junction bases left unmatched: 11. The CDR3 extends over 16 amino acids. The germline V gene has CDR1 MNHNS and CDR2 SASEGT. The CDR3 reads CASSESVGGAGETQYF. DNA for the CDR3: TGTGCCAGCAGTGAATCGGTCGGGGGAGCGGGGGAGACCCAGTACTTC.

The rearrangement uses TRBV28 and TRBJ1-2; D might be TRBD1 (5 bases). Trimming shortened V by 7 bases and J by 6 bases, and 27 bases separated the two germline ends. The CDR3 runs 17 residues. From germline, CDR1 is MDHEN and CDR2 SYDVKM. The CDR3 loop reads CASNPEEKRGEADGYTF. CDR3 bases: TGTGCCAGCAATCCGGAGGAGAAACGAGGGGAGGCTGATGGCTACACCTTC.

The sample holds a few counts of this clone. This chain links TRBV24-1 with TRBJ2-3; a weak D match, TRBD1 (6 bases). This CDR3 contains 15 residues. Germline CDR1 is KGHDR and CDR2 is SFDVKD. The ends were cut back, 9 bases at V and 0 bases at J, with 15 bases in the middle. CDR3 nucleotides: TGTGCCACCGGCCGTGGGGACACAAGCACAGATACGCAGTATTTT. Protein sequence: CATGRGDTSTDTQYF.

The chain carries TRBV18 and TRBJ2-2; D might be TRBD2 (5 bases). The CDR3 contains 15 residues. The ends were cut back, 6 bases at V and 2 bases at J, with 13 bases in the middle. Germline V gene lookup returns CDR1 KGHSH and CDR2 LQKENI. This CDR3 is CASSPNRGNTGELFF. Here the CDR3 DNA reads TGTGCCAGCTCCCCCAATCGGGGAAACACCGGGGAGCTGTTTTTT.

The rearrangement joins TRBV9 to TRBJ2-3, with TRBD1 matching 10 bases. The CDR3 contains 16 residues. Germline loops: CDR1 SGDLS, CDR2 YYNGEE. V gave up 0 bases and J gave up 6 bases; unmatched junction bases: 7. CDR3 DNA sequence: TGTGCCAGCAGCGTAGCCGGGACAGGGGCCCCGGATACGCAGTATTTT. Protein product: CASSVAGTGAPDTQYF.

The V and J genes are TRBV5-4 and TRBJ2-1; TRBD2 might be the D (5 bases). Germline CDR1 SGHNT, CDR2 YYREEE (reference sequence). With 2 bases removed from V and 5 bases from J, the gap between germline ends came to 11 bases. This CDR3 comprises 14 residues. Written as DNA, the CDR3 is TGTGCCAGCAGCTTCGGCCAGACTAACAATGAGCAGTTCTTC. Protein sequence: CASSFGQTNNEQFF.

The chain uses TRBV7-9 and TRBJ1-4, with 11 bases matching TRBD1. Germline V gives CDR1 SEHNR, CDR2 FQNEAQ (reference sequence). This CDR3 is 16 amino acids long. With V trimmed by 3 bases and J by 8 bases, 8 bases remained unmatched. DNA for the CDR3: TGTGCCAGCAGCTTGTGGTCCGGGACAGGGGGAGAAAAACTGTTTTTT. Translation: CASSLWSGTGGEKLFF.